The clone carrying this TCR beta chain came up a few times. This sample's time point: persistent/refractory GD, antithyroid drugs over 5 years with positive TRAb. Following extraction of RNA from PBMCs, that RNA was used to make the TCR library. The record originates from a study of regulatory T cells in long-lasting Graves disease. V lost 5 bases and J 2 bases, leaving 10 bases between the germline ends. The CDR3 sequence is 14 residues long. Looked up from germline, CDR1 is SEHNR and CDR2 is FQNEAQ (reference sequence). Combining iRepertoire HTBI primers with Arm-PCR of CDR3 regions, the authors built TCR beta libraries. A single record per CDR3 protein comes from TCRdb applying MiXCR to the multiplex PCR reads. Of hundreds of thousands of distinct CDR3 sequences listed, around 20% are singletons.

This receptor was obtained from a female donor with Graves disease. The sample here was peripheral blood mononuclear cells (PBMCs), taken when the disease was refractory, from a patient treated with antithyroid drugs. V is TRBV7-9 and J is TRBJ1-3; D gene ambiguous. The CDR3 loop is CASSRTSTGNTIYF. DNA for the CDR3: TGTGCCAGCAGCCGCACTTCCACTGGAAACACCATATATTTT.